This T cell receptor beta chain was recovered during a study of CD8 T cells in Susac syndrome. The CDR3 is 14 residues long. The V gene lost 0 bases and the J gene lost 1 base, with 9 bases spanning the gap. Germline-derived CDR1 and CDR2 are DFQATT and SNEGSKA (reference sequence). cDNA came from roughly 0.5 to 1 ug RNA primed by random hexamers. TCRdb ran MiXCR on the immunoSEQ multiplex PCR reads and lists one entry per CDR3 protein. The repertoire holds 160,000 or so distinct CDR3 sequences, about 94% seen once, with 0.21% in the top ten. The source is a human donor with multiple sclerosis. V usage is TRBV20-1 and J usage is TRBJ1-1; D call uncertain. What was sequenced was CD8+ T cells from PBMCs. For the CDR3, the DNA is TGCAGTGCTAGAGATTCGTACGGGAACACTGAAGCTTTCTTT. Its protein is CSARDSYGNTEAFF.